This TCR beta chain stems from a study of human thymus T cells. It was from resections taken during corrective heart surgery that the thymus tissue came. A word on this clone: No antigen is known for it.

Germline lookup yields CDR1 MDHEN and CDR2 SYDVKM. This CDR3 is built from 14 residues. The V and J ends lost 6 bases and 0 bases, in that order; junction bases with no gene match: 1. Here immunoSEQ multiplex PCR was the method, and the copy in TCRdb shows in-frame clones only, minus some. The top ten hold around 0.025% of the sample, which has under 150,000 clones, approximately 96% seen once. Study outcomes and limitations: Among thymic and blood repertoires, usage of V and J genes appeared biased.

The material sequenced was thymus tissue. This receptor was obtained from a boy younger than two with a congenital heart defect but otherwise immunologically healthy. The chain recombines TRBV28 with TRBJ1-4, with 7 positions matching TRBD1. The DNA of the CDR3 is TGTGCCAGCAGGCAGGGGGCAACTAATGAAAAACTGTTTTTT. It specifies CASRQGATNEKLFF.